The T cell receptor beta chain under discussion was sequenced for a study of cytomegalovirus exposure and HLA in healthy donors. Study as a whole: Early released data comprised 80 million to 90 million unique TCRs from HLA-typed donors. Study-level findings and limits: Diagnosis of cytomegalovirus status made by the classifier reportedly showed high specificity and sensitivity.

The PCR ran on 60 Vbeta and 13 Jbeta primers. Some clones are missing from TCRdb's copy, which holds only in-frame ones; the method was immunoSEQ multiplex PCR. The repertoire holds approximately 150,000 clones, with around four fifths as singletons. The CDR3 is 15 amino acids. V dropped 5 bases and J dropped 4; count of bases not matched to a gene: 9. CDR1 is SGHAT and CDR2 is FQNNGV in the germline V gene. Worth noting for this clone: The antigen is not known.

The receptor's source is a boy between 2 and 10 years old in good health and CMV-seronegative. Sequences were obtained from PBMCs. V usage is TRBV11-2 and J usage is TRBJ1-2; 8 bases align to TRBD1. The CDR3 reads CASSPNTGQGYGYTF. The CDR3 DNA follows: TGTGCCAGCAGCCCCAATACCGGACAGGGCTATGGCTACACCTTC.